These 26 T cell receptor beta chains came from one sample sequenced in a study of blood T cell repertoires in COVID-19. Sequencing used immunoSEQ multiplex PCR; TCRdb keeps in-frame clones, though not all of them. The sample shows some 110,000 clones, around nine tenths of them seen only once. Source material: peripheral blood. The origin of the receptors is a human donor in a cohort sampled during active COVID-19.

The chain combines TRBV3-1 (or the pseudogene TRBV3-2) with TRBJ1-6; 10 bases agree with TRBD1. Germline CDR1 LGHDT, CDR2 YNNKEL (reference sequence). Unmatched junction bases numbered 1, after V lost 2 bases and J lost 9 bases. This CDR3 comprises 14 residues. CDR3 coding DNA: TGTGCCAGCAGCCAAAGGGACAGGGGTTCACCCCTCCACTTT. Residues: CASSQRDRGSPLHF.

This rearrangement joins TRBV7-3 to TRBJ2-5; 10 bases are shared with TRBD1. This CDR3 is 15 amino acids long. Germline assignment: CDR1 SGHTA and CDR2 FQGTGA. The V and J ends lost 3 bases and 5 bases, in that order; junction bases with no gene match: 6. CDR3 loop: CASSFGTGVGETQYF. The CDR3, as DNA: TGTGCCAGCAGCTTCGGGACAGGGGTAGGGGAGACCCAGTACTTC.

The chain employs TRBV4-1 and TRBJ1-2, with a possible D match to TRBD1 (6 bases). Germline V gives CDR1 MGHRA, CDR2 YSYEKL. The CDR3 consists of 15 residues. Trimming removed 2 bases at V and 5 bases at J, with 15 bases between. The CDR3 loop is CASSQQDSALYGYTF. The CDR3 nucleotides are TGCGCCAGCAGCCAACAGGACAGCGCTCTTTATGGCTACACCTTC.

The J gene is TRBJ2-5, the V gene TRBV2; TRBD2 aligns across 10 bases. This CDR3 is built from 17 residues. Trimming removed 6 bases from V and 2 bases from J; junction bases left unmatched: 12. From germline, CDR1 is SNHLY and CDR2 FYNNEI. The CDR3 sequence: CASRVNTSGEPQETQYF. The CDR3 bases are TGTGCCAGCAGAGTTAACACTAGCGGGGAGCCGCAAGAGACCCAGTACTTC. The full variable domain, its missing parts supplied by reference TRBV2 and TRBJ2-5, is EPEVTQTPSHQVTQMGQEVILRCVPISNHLYFYWYRQILGQKVEFLVSFYNNEISEKSEIFDDQFSVERPDGSNFTLKIRSTKLEDSAMYFCASRVNTSGEPQETQYFGPGTRLLVL.

The V call is TRBV23-1, the J call TRBJ2-1; D is possibly TRBD2 (6 bases). TRBV23-1 is annotated as an ORF whose role is uncertain. Trimming took 0 bases from V and 0 from J, leaving 15 bases between them. CDR3 length equals 18 residues. CDR3 in amino acids: CASSQSTRWRGSYNEQFF. CDR3 coding DNA: TGCGCCAGCAGTCAATCGACGAGGTGGCGGGGCTCCTACAATGAGCAGTTCTTC.

The chain couples TRBV4-2 to TRBJ2-7, with 7 bases lining up with TRBD2. This CDR3 has 16 amino acids. V lost 3 bases and J lost 6; bases outside the gene matches: 14. Looked up from germline, CDR1 is LGHNA and CDR2 is YNFKEQ. The CDR3 nucleotides are TGTGCCAGCAGCCAGTCCCCGACGGGGGGTCAGATCGAGCAGTACTTC. As protein: CASSQSPTGGQIEQYF.

The V and J genes are TRBV24-1 and TRBJ2-5; 11 nucleotides match TRBD1. The V and J ends lost 2 bases and 5 bases, in that order; junction bases with no gene match: 6. Germline loops: CDR1 KGHDR, CDR2 SFDVKD. The CDR3 is made up of 16 amino acids. The CDR3 region is CATSDSGQGAGETQYF. The CDR3 coding sequence is TGTGCCACCAGTGATTCCGGACAGGGGGCAGGGGAGACCCAGTACTTC.

This clone has only one observation. The rearrangement links TRBV5-4 to TRBJ2-1; 8 bases fit TRBD1. The CDR3 totals 15 residues. Per germline, CDR1 SGHNT and CDR2 YYREEE (reference sequence). With 4 bases clipped from V and 3 bases from J, the junction kept 6 bases outside the gene matches. CDR3 DNA sequence: TGTGCCAGCAGCGAAGGACAGGGCCTCTACAATGAGCAGTTCTTC. It is translated as CASSEGQGLYNEQFF.

V and J are TRBV18 and TRBJ1-1; 7 bases line up with TRBD1. Germline V gene lookup returns CDR1 KGHSH and CDR2 LQKENI. V lost 3 bases and J lost 3; bases outside the gene matches: 7. The CDR3 runs 15 residues. CDR3 loop: CASSPRQGADTEAFF. The DNA of the CDR3 is TGTGCCAGCTCACCCCGACAGGGTGCGGACACTGAAGCTTTCTTT.

Written as DNA, the CDR3 is TGTGCCAGCAGCCCAACGGGTCTGAACACTGAAGCTTTCTTT. This encodes CASSPTGLNTEAFF. The genes are TRBV7-6 and TRBJ1-1; D ambiguous. V shed 5 bases and J shed 0 bases, with 10 bases lying between them. The CDR3 contains 14 residues. CDR1 is SGHVS and CDR2 is FNYEAQ in the germline V gene.

V usage is TRBV5-4 and J usage is TRBJ2-7, with D possibly TRBD2 on 6 matching bases. The V end lost 2 bases, the J end lost 2 bases, and 14 bases lay between the germline ends. The CDR3 totals 15 residues. The germline gives CDR1 SGHNT, CDR2 YYREEE (reference sequence). CDR3 loop: CASSFPGTLAYEQYF. The CDR3 nucleotides read TGTGCCAGCAGCTTTCCCGGGACTTTAGCCTACGAGCAGTACTTC.

The CDR3 DNA follows: TGTGCCAGCAGCAAAGCGCTTGTGACTAGCGGGAGCGGTAGGCGGATTTACGAGCAGTACTTC. Amino acids: CASSKALVTSGSGRRIYEQYF. V gene TRBV21-1 combines with J gene TRBJ2-7; the table's D gene call, TRBD2, was not cross checked with the DNA. TRBV21-1 is flagged as a pseudogene. The CDR3 contains 21 residues.

CDR3 sequence reads: CASSLPTSGYNEQFF. The CDR3, as DNA: TGTGCCAGCAGTTTACCGACTAGCGGGTACAATGAGCAGTTCTTC. The rearrangement joins TRBV28 to TRBJ2-1; 10 bases match TRBD2. The CDR3 sequence is 15 residues long. The ends lost 2 bases at V and 4 bases at J; junction bases unmatched: 2. The germline V gene encodes CDR1 MDHEN and CDR2 SYDVKM.

The V gene is TRBV28, the J gene TRBJ1-4; the match to TRBD1 covers 8 bases. Germline CDR1 and CDR2: MDHEN and SYDVKM. Unmatched junction bases numbered 6, after V lost 3 bases and J lost 9 bases. CDR3 length: 14 residues. The CDR3 sequence: CASSFAGGDQKLFF. CDR3 in DNA: TGTGCCAGCAGTTTTGCAGGGGGCGACCAAAAACTGTTTTTT.

This clone occurred once. The V gene is TRBV23-1, the J gene TRBJ1-2; D not certain. TRBV23-1 is an open reading frame whose function is uncertain. CDR3 length equals 17 residues. Between the trimmed V and J ends, which lost 3 bases and 3 bases, there was a span of 20 bases. CDR3 region: CASSHPFARMGDYGYTF. The DNA of the CDR3 is TGCGCCAGCAGTCACCCCTTTGCCAGGATGGGCGACTATGGCTACACCTTC.

The genes are TRBV6-2 or TRBV6-3 and TRBJ1-2, with TRBD1 identical over 7 bases. The ends lost 5 bases at V and 5 bases at J; junction bases unmatched: 5. The V gene's germline CDR1 is MNHEY and CDR2 SVGEGT. CDR3 size: 13 residues. The CDR3 coding sequence is TGTGCCAGCAGTGCGGGACAGCCTTATGGCTACACCTTC. Its translation is CASSAGQPYGYTF.

The chain has TRBV30 and TRBJ1-2; 11 bases map to TRBD1. This CDR3 region has 13 residues. V lost 3 bases, J lost 3 bases, and 0 bases stayed unmatched. Germline V gives CDR1 GTSNPN, CDR2 SVGIG (reference sequence). The CDR3 DNA is TGTGCCTGGAGGGACAGGGGGCACTATGGCTACACCTTC. This encodes CAWRDRGHYGYTF.

The CDR3 coding sequence is TGTGCCAGCCGGGACACATTGAACACCGGGGAGCTGTTTTTT. This encodes CASRDTLNTGELFF. This sequence joins TRBV7-3 and TRBJ2-2, with D tentatively TRBD1 (6 bases). In germline, CDR1 is SGHTA, CDR2 FQGTGA. Deletions cut 8 bases from V and 1 base from J, with 11 bases between. This CDR3 is 14 amino acids long.

The rearrangement joins TRBV10-3 to TRBJ2-5; 7 bases fit TRBD2. J was trimmed by 0 bases and V by 0 bases; bases with no gene match: 10. CDR1 is ENHRY, CDR2 SYGVKD, per germline. The CDR3 runs 18 residues. CDR3 in amino acids: CAISESSLAEMYQETQYF. CDR3 DNA sequence: TGTGCCATCAGTGAGTCAAGTCTAGCGGAGATGTACCAAGAGACCCAGTACTTC.

The chain has TRBV18 and TRBJ2-2; D call uncertain. This CDR3 spans 15 amino acids. V lost 2 bases to trimming and J lost 1 base, with 8 bases between them. CDR1 and CDR2 from the germline V gene are KGHSH and LQKENI. CDR3 region: CASSPFPLNTGELFF. The DNA of the CDR3 is TGTGCCAGCTCACCATTTCCCCTGAACACCGGGGAGCTGTTTTTT.

The chain recombines TRBV28 with TRBJ2-4, with D possibly being TRBD1 (5 bases). Trimming removed 5 bases from V and 5 bases from J, with 10 bases in between. The germline V gene encodes CDR1 MDHEN and CDR2 SYDVKM. The CDR3 runs 13 residues. CDR3 loop: CASSQGYQNIQYF. The CDR3 coding sequence is TGTGCCAGCAGTCAGGGTTACCAAAACATTCAGTACTTC.

V and J are TRBV27 and TRBJ1-1; 10 bases agree with TRBD1. Germline CDR1 MNHEY, CDR2 SMNVEV (reference sequence). CDR3 length: 15 residues. V was pared by 5 bases and J by 8 bases, with 11 bases of the junction left unmatched. The CDR3, as DNA: TGTGCCAGCAGTCTCAACCCGGGGACAGGGGACGAAGCTTTCTTT. It is translated as CASSLNPGTGDEAFF.

The chain is built from TRBV28 and TRBJ2-1; 8 nucleotides align to TRBD2. V lost 3 bases and J lost 7; bases outside the gene matches: 14. CDR3 length equals 17 residues. In germline, CDR1 is MDHEN, CDR2 SYDVKM. Here the CDR3 reads CASSFVLLAVKRNEQFF. The CDR3 coding sequence is TGTGCCAGCAGTTTTGTTTTACTAGCGGTTAAACGGAATGAGCAGTTCTTC.

The rearrangement uses TRBV2 and TRBJ2-7; tentative D call: TRBD2 (5 bases). Trimming removed 6 bases at V and 3 bases at J, with 12 bases between. In germline, CDR1 is SNHLY, CDR2 FYNNEI. The CDR3 runs 13 residues. CDR3 amino acids: CASSVRRNYEQYF. In nucleotides, the CDR3 is TGTGCCAGCAGCGTTAGGAGGAACTACGAGCAGTACTTC.

This clone was counted a few times. The chain is built from TRBV9 and TRBJ2-2; 11 bases match TRBD1. The CDR3 length is 16 residues. V shed 0 bases and J 4 bases; nucleotides not matched to a gene: 2. From germline, CDR1 is SGDLS and CDR2 YYNGEE. The CDR3 protein is CASSVAGTGGTGELFF. CDR3 bases: TGTGCCAGCAGCGTAGCGGGGACAGGGGGCACCGGGGAGCTGTTTTTT.

J is TRBJ2-7 and V is TRBV11-3; possible D gene TRBD2, 5 bases. Germline CDR1 reads SGHNT; CDR2 reads YENEEA. V lost 7 bases to trimming and J lost 2 bases, with 18 bases between them. The length of the CDR3 is 15 residues. Here the CDR3 reads CASTFRRPRTYEQYF. The DNA of the CDR3 is TGTGCCAGCACCTTCAGGAGGCCGAGGACCTACGAGCAGTACTTC.